These 8 T cell receptor beta chains were all obtained from the same sample, sequenced in a study of blood T cell repertoires in COVID-19. Only in-frame clones appear in the TCRdb table, and some are missing; sequencing was by immunoSEQ multiplex PCR. The top ten clones hold under 35% of a sample with 20,000 to 30,000 clones, 82% of them seen once. Specimen: peripheral blood. The source is a human donor in a cohort sampled during active COVID-19.

The CDR3 sequence: CASSQDAGGGEKLFF. The CDR3 DNA sequence: TGCGCCAGCAGCCAAGACGCAGGGGGAGGTGAAAAACTGTTTTTT. The chain carries TRBV4-1 and TRBJ1-4, with 7 bases identical to TRBD1. V was clipped by 0 bases and J by 7 bases; unmatched bases: 5. The CDR3 is 15 amino acids. Germline V gene sequence: CDR1 MGHRA, CDR2 YSYEKL.

J is TRBJ1-5 and V is TRBV28; 9 nucleotides align to TRBD1. The germline CDR1 and CDR2 sequences are MDHEN and SYDVKM. The CDR3 runs to 15 residues. V was clipped by 5 bases and J by 6 bases; unmatched bases: 8. This chain's CDR3 is CASSTPGTGIQPQHF. The CDR3 DNA reads TGTGCCAGCAGTACCCCGGGGACAGGGATTCAGCCCCAGCATTTT.

Only a few counts were recorded for this clone. The chain combines TRBV6-2 or TRBV6-3 with TRBJ2-1, with 12 bases fitting TRBD2. The CDR3 length is 15 residues. J was trimmed by 7 bases and V by 6 bases; bases with no gene match: 7. The germline CDR1 and CDR2 sequences are MNHEY and SVGEGT. The CDR3 DNA reads TGTGCCAGCAGCATTGCTAGCGGGAGGGGTAATGAGCAGTTCTTC. Residues: CASSIASGRGNEQFF.

The genes are TRBV5-1 and TRBJ2-3; 7 bases are shared with TRBD2. CDR3 length: 15 residues. Germline assignment: CDR1 SGHRS and CDR2 YFSETQ. Trimming took 4 bases from V and 5 from J; bases not matched to a gene: 10. The CDR3 DNA is TGCGCCAGCAGCCGGCTTGGCGGGAGCGAAGATACGCAGTATTTT. Translation: CASSRLGGSEDTQYF. The complete variable domain, with remaining parts taken from reference TRBV5-1 and TRBJ2-3, reads KAGVTQTPRYLIKTRGQQVTLSCSPISGHRSVSWYQQTPGQGLQFLFEYFSETQRNKGNFPGRFSGRQFSNSRSEMNVSTLELGDSALYLCASSRLGGSEDTQYFGPGTRLTVL.

This chain joins TRBV11-2 and TRBJ1-6, with 10 nucleotides matching TRBD1. Germline V gene lookup returns CDR1 SGHAT and CDR2 FQNNGV. The CDR3 covers 18 residues. The V segment lost 5 bases and the J segment 7 bases; nucleotides outside the gene matches: 14. This chain's CDR3 is CASSAPTGGRPMNSPLHF. The CDR3, as DNA: TGTGCCAGCAGCGCCCCGACAGGGGGCCGACCAATGAATTCACCCCTCCACTTT.

The rearrangement uses TRBV19 and TRBJ1-1; 7 bases line up with TRBD1. The CDR3 sequence is 13 residues long. With 5 bases clipped from V and 0 bases from J, the junction kept 0 bases outside the gene matches. CDR1 is LNHDA and CDR2 is SQIVND in the germline V gene (reference sequence). For the CDR3, the DNA is TGTGCCAGTAGTGGGACAGTGAACACTGAAGCTTTCTTT. It translates to CASSGTVNTEAFF. Based on the CDR3 plus reference TRBV19 and TRBJ1-1, the full variable domain is DGGITQSPKYLFRKEGQNVTLSCEQNLNHDAMYWYRQDPGQGLRLIYYSQIVNDFQKGDIAEGYSVSREKKESFPLTVTSAQKNPTAFYLCASSGTVNTEAFFGQGTRLTVV.

The chain has TRBV7-2 and TRBJ1-2; 7 bases fit TRBD1. V lost 2 bases to trimming and J lost 8 bases; unmatched junction nucleotides: 17. CDR3 size: 17 residues. Germline-derived CDR1 and CDR2 are SGHTA and FQGNSA. The CDR3 protein is CASSLKSTGALLEGYTF. The CDR3 DNA is TGTGCCAGCAGCTTAAAGAGTACAGGGGCTTTATTGGAGGGCTACACCTTC.

The gene calls are TRBV7-9 and TRBJ1-1; a weak D match, TRBD1 (5 bases). Trimming pared 5 bases from V and 3 bases from J, leaving 16 bases between. The CDR3 is made up of 15 amino acids. Germline assignment: CDR1 SEHNR and CDR2 FQNEAQ (reference sequence). This chain's CDR3 is CASSTGHQGDTEAFF. DNA of the CDR3: TGTGCCAGCAGCACGGGCCATCAAGGGGACACTGAAGCTTTCTTT.